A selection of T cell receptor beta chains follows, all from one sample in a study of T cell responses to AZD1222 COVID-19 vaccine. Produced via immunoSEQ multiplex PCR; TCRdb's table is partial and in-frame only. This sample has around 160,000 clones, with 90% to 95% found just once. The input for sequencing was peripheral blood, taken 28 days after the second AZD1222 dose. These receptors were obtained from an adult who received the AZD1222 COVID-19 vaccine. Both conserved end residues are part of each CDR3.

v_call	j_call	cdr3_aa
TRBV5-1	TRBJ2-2	CASTLVGAATGELFF
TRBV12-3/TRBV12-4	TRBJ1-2	CATAGTMNYGYTF
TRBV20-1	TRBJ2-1	CSARETHEQFF
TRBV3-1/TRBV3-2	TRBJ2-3	CASSLMIRDTQYF
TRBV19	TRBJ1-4	CASSIGTAHEKLFF
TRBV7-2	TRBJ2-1	CASTPGYDYNEQFF
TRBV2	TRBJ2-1	CASSEQRGYNEQFF
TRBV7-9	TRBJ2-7	CASSFGLHGAYEQYF
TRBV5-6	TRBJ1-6	CASSQGDRVSLHF
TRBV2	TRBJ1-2	CASRVDGYGYTF
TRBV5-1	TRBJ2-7	CASSVLGPPNEQYF
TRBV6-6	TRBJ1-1	CASSWERMAEAFF
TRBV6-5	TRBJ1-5	CASRGDFEDQPQHF
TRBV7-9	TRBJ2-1	CASRPGGLRGLASNEQFF
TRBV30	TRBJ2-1	CAWSVGQSYNEQFF
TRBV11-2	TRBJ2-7	CASSLAHEQYF
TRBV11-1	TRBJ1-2	CASSPGGLYGYTF
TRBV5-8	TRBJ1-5	CASSLVHSNQPQHF
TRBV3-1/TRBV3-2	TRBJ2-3	CASSFRQGTDTQYF
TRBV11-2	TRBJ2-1	CASSSRLYNEQFF
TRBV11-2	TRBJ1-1	CASSLIRATNTEAFF
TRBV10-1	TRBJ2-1	CASSGDREGSYNEQFF
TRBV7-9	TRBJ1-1	CASTQMGVRTEAFF
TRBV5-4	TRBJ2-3	CASNPDRGRTTDTQYF
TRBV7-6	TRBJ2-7	CASSTGPSYEQYF
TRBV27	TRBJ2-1	CASSSGGVSYNEQFF
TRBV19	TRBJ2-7	CASSISGTGEYEQYF
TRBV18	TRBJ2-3	CASSPPGGASTDTQYF
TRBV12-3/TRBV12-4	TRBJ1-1	CASSLLPNTEAFF
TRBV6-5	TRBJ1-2	CASRTGGLYGYTF
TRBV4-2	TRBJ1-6	CASSQKGVDSPLHF
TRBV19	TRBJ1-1	CASSIRTGNTEAFF
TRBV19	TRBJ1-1	CASSQPGMNTEAFF
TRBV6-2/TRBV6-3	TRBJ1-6	CASSHSGGDSPLHF
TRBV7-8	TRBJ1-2	CATTPRRDTANYGYTF
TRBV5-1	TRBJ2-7	CASSLPGRNEQYF
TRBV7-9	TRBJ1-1	CASSLVGNTEAFF
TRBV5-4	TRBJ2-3	CASSPDRGRVDTQYF
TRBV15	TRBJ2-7	CATSRDIGGPYEQYF
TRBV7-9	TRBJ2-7	CASSSVPHYEQYF
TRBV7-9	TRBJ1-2	CASSLALERGAENYGYTF
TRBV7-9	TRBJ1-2	CASSLGGSPGGYTF
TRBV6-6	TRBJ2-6	CASRKQGSGANVLTF
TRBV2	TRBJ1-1	CASTLTVLNTEAFF
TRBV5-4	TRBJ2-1	CASSLGSSYNEQFF
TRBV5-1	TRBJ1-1	CASSFVATGRSTEAFF